Listed below are T cell receptor beta chains from one sample, sequenced in a study of neurological immune-mediated disorders. One entry per CDR3 protein, called by TCRdb with MiXCR from the 5' RACE reads. The table records fewer than 55,000 distinct CDR3 sequences, approximately 12% of them present only once. Input material: PBMCs. The receptors come from a male donor with HTLV-1-associated myelopathy (HAM/TSP). Each CDR3 is given with its conserved first and last residue. Fields, in order: clone size, J gene, D gene, V gene, CDR3 DNA, CDR3 protein. The D gene is left open where the match is weak. Rows give clone size only sometimes, using once, few, many, or a class for an expanded clone.

clone_size: many
j_call: TRBJ1-1
d_call: TRBD1
v_call: TRBV29-1
cdr3_nt: TGCAGCGGGAAACAGGGGGCGCATATCACTGAAGCTTTCTTT
cdr3_aa: CSGKQGAHITEAFF

clone_size: many
j_call: TRBJ2-3
d_call: TRBD2
v_call: TRBV11-2
cdr3_nt: TGTGCCAGCAGCAAAGGGACTAGCAGAAGCACAGATACGCAGTATTTT
cdr3_aa: CASSKGTSRSTDTQYF

clone_size: many
j_call: TRBJ2-5
d_call: -
v_call: TRBV20-1
cdr3_nt: TGCAGTGCCAAGGATCTGACCCAGTACTTC
cdr3_aa: CSAKDLTQYF

clone_size: many
j_call: TRBJ2-7
d_call: TRBD1
v_call: TRBV18
cdr3_nt: TGTGCCAGCTCACCGGGACAGGTCGAGCAGTACTTC
cdr3_aa: CASSPGQVEQYF

clone_size: many
j_call: TRBJ2-1
d_call: -
v_call: TRBV7-9
cdr3_nt: TGTGCCAGCAGCTTAGGTCGCGGGTCCTACAATGAGCAGTTCTTC
cdr3_aa: CASSLGRGSYNEQFF

clone_size: many
j_call: TRBJ1-6
d_call: TRBD1
v_call: TRBV7-2
cdr3_nt: TGTGCCAGCAGCCCCGAACAGGGGTATAATTCACCCCTCCACTTT
cdr3_aa: CASSPEQGYNSPLHF

clone_size: many
j_call: TRBJ2-7
d_call: -
v_call: TRBV5-1
cdr3_nt: TGCGCCAGCAGCTGGGACGGGTTCTGGGAGCAGTACTTC
cdr3_aa: CASSWDGFWEQYF

clone_size: many
j_call: TRBJ2-3
d_call: -
v_call: TRBV15
cdr3_nt: TGTGCCACCAGCAGAGATGGGGCCACCAGCACAGATACGCAGTATTTT
cdr3_aa: CATSRDGATSTDTQYF

clone_size: many
j_call: TRBJ2-3
d_call: TRBD2
v_call: TRBV10-3
cdr3_nt: TGTGCCATCAGTGATGGGACTAGCGGACCCTCGGATACGCAGTATTTT
cdr3_aa: CAISDGTSGPSDTQYF

clone_size: many
j_call: TRBJ1-3
d_call: -
v_call: TRBV15
cdr3_nt: TGTGCCACCAGCAGAGATGGGATCTCTGGAAACACCATATATTTT
cdr3_aa: CATSRDGISGNTIYF

clone_size: few
j_call: TRBJ2-7
d_call: TRBD1
v_call: TRBV2
cdr3_nt: TGTGCCAGCAGTGAATGGGCAGGGGGCGACCCCCTCGAGCAGTACTTC
cdr3_aa: CASSEWAGGDPLEQYF

clone_size: many
j_call: TRBJ2-6
d_call: -
v_call: TRBV2
cdr3_nt: TGTGCCAGCAGTCTGGGGGGCGGAGGGGCCAACGTCCTGACTTTC
cdr3_aa: CASSLGGGGANVLTF

clone_size: many
j_call: TRBJ2-5
d_call: -
v_call: TRBV5-1
cdr3_nt: TGCGCCAGCAGCTTTGACCGAGGGGAAGAGACCCAGTACTTC
cdr3_aa: CASSFDRGEETQYF

clone_size: few
j_call: TRBJ2-5
d_call: -
v_call: TRBV12-2
cdr3_nt: TGTGCAAGCCGGATGACTAGCGGGGAAGAGACCCAGTACTTC
cdr3_aa: CASRMTSGEETQYF

clone_size: many
j_call: TRBJ1-5
d_call: -
v_call: TRBV7-2
cdr3_nt: TGTGCCAGCAGCTTAGACCGCGCAGGGCCCCAGCATTTT
cdr3_aa: CASSLDRAGPQHF

clone_size: few
j_call: TRBJ2-7
d_call: -
v_call: TRBV4-1
cdr3_nt: TGCGCCAGCAGCCAAGAGCCCTCAAGTGAGCAGTACTTC
cdr3_aa: CASSQEPSSEQYF

clone_size: many
j_call: TRBJ1-6
d_call: -
v_call: TRBV6-1
cdr3_nt: TGTGCCAGCAGTGAAGGACAGCCAAGCTCCTATAATTCACCCCTCCACTTT
cdr3_aa: CASSEGQPSSYNSPLHF

clone_size: many
j_call: TRBJ2-3
d_call: TRBD2
v_call: TRBV5-1
cdr3_nt: TGCGCCAGCAGCTTGCCGGCTAGCGGGGGGAGAGGGGGATACACAGATACGCAGTATTTT
cdr3_aa: CASSLPASGGRGGYTDTQYF

clone_size: many
j_call: TRBJ2-1
d_call: -
v_call: TRBV9
cdr3_nt: TGTGCCAGCAGCGTAGATAGCGGATCCTACAATGAGCAGTTCTTC
cdr3_aa: CASSVDSGSYNEQFF

clone_size: many
j_call: TRBJ1-4
d_call: -
v_call: TRBV18
cdr3_nt: TGTGCCAGCTCACCTCCAGGAGAGGGTGAAAAACTGTTTTTT
cdr3_aa: CASSPPGEGEKLFF

clone_size: many
j_call: TRBJ2-2
d_call: -
v_call: TRBV7-8
cdr3_nt: TGTGCCAGCAGCTTAAAACTCGGACTACCGGCCGGGGAGCTGTTTTTT
cdr3_aa: CASSLKLGLPAGELFF

clone_size: many
j_call: TRBJ2-3
d_call: -
v_call: TRBV5-1
cdr3_nt: TGCGCCAGCAGCTTGGACGGGGACCGCACAGATACGCAGTATTTT
cdr3_aa: CASSLDGDRTDTQYF

clone_size: -
j_call: TRBJ1-5
d_call: -
v_call: TRBV6-1
cdr3_nt: TGTGCCAGCAATGGGGGAGCCAGAAGCTCGGCGCCCCAGCATTTT
cdr3_aa: CASNGGARSSAPQHF

clone_size: many
j_call: TRBJ1-1
d_call: -
v_call: TRBV3-1
cdr3_nt: TGTGCCAGCAGCCAAGAGAGGAGAAAAGCTTTCTTT
cdr3_aa: CASSQERRKAFF

clone_size: many
j_call: TRBJ2-7
d_call: TRBD1
v_call: TRBV15
cdr3_nt: TGTGCCACCAGAATGGACAGGGCACCCTACGAGCAGTACTTC
cdr3_aa: CATRMDRAPYEQYF

clone_size: many
j_call: TRBJ1-6
d_call: -
v_call: TRBV20-1
cdr3_nt: TGCAGTGCTAGCCCCGTGGGGGCTGATTCACCCCTCCACTTT
cdr3_aa: CSASPVGADSPLHF

clone_size: many
j_call: TRBJ1-1
d_call: -
v_call: TRBV6-6
cdr3_nt: TGTGCCAGCAGTTACGGGTTGGGAGCTGAAGCTTTCTTT
cdr3_aa: CASSYGLGAEAFF

clone_size: many
j_call: TRBJ1-4
d_call: -
v_call: TRBV11-1
cdr3_nt: TGTGCCAGCAGCTTGACAGTGGCGAATGAAAAACTGTTTTTT
cdr3_aa: CASSLTVANEKLFF

clone_size: many
j_call: TRBJ2-3
d_call: TRBD2
v_call: TRBV6-2/TRBV6-3
cdr3_nt: TGTGCCAGCAGCCAGGGACTAGGAAGCACAGATACGCAGTATTTT
cdr3_aa: CASSQGLGSTDTQYF

clone_size: many
j_call: TRBJ2-3
d_call: -
v_call: TRBV5-1
cdr3_nt: TGCGCCAGCAGCTTGGATCGAACTAGCATTTCTAGCACAGATACGCAGTATTTT
cdr3_aa: CASSLDRTSISSTDTQYF